This T cell receptor beta chain originates from a study of CD8 T cells in Susac syndrome. Study findings and constraints: The relatively small number of individuals in the TCR sequencing and HLA analysis was acknowledged by the study.

The healthy controls were matched to patients by age and sex. Both CD4+ and CD8+ T cells were negatively isolated, and TEMRA cells underwent FACS enrichment. Turning to this clonotype: What it recognizes is unknown.

RNA, at about 0.5 to 1 ug, was reverse transcribed with random hexamers. By means of immunoSEQ multiplex PCR, TCR beta CDR3 spanning 54 Vbeta and 13 Jbeta underwent amplification. TCRdb re-derived calls from the immunoSEQ multiplex PCR reads in MiXCR, one entry per CDR3 protein. There are 130,000 to 150,000 distinct CDR3 sequences in the sample; roughly 94% occur only once, and around 0.29% lies in the top ten. Sequenced: CD8+ T cells from PBMCs. This receptor was obtained from a human donor in good health.

The CDR3 DNA sequence: TGCAGTGCCCGGCTTGGGTGGATAGCGGGAGATCGGCGCACCGGGGAGCTGTTTTTT. Its translation: CSARLGWIAGDRRTGELFF. V gene TRBV20-1 combines with J gene TRBJ2-2; 9 bases line up with TRBD2. In germline, CDR1 is DFQATT, CDR2 SNEGSKA (reference sequence). V shed 6 bases and J 4 bases; nucleotides not matched to a gene: 21. CDR3 length equals 19 residues.